The sequence of this TCR beta chain was determined in a study of Ad26.COV2.S vaccination and SARS-CoV-2 variants. Overall study: Ad26.COV2.S arm of COV1001 included the donor. By the intramuscular route, Ad26.COV2.S was given once, or twice 56 days apart.

Treatment indicated: 15 to 20 received Ad26.COV2.S at low or high dose, single or two shots; 5 received placebo; per-sample allocation not given. All samples were drawn on day 63, counting from the first vaccine or placebo injection. Expressing Wuhan-strain SARS-CoV-2 spike, an Ad26 vector served as the vaccine. The assay was immunoSEQ multiplex PCR, and TCRdb's table has in-frame clones only and misses some. The table has about 400,000 clones, about nine tenths seen once. The CDR3 runs 16 residues. Germline lookup yields CDR1 MDHEN and CDR2 SYDVKM. Unmatched junction bases numbered 7, after V lost 6 bases and J lost 4 bases.

This sample comprised peripheral blood, obtained in a trial of Ad26.COV2.S vaccine versus placebo. The chain is built from TRBV28 and TRBJ2-5, with 14 bases fitting TRBD2. The origin of this receptor is a person between 18 and 59 years old who received the Ad26.COV2.S COVID-19 vaccine or a placebo. In DNA form, the CDR3 reads TGTGCCAGCAGCCGGGGACTAGCGGGAGTAGCAGAGACCCAGTACTTC. It is translated as CASSRGLAGVAETQYF.